This TCR beta chain was captured in a study of Graves' ophthalmopathy and Graves' hyperthyroidism. RNA transcripts were the template, and TCR beta CDR3 regions were amplified from them. First-round RT-PCR employed HTBI primers, with a second-round multiplex PCR after it. TCRdb redid the calling of the multiplex PCR reads with MiXCR, one entry per CDR3 protein. The table includes about 400,000 distinct CDR3 sequences, less than 20% detected once. No donor had other autoimmune disease, uncontrolled infection, pregnancy or lactation. PBMCs were density-gradient isolated from roughly 10 ml fresh blood. This CDR3 spans 17 amino acids. V gave up 0 bases and J gave up 5 bases, with 16 bases separating them. Per the germline V gene, CDR1 is LGHNA and CDR2 is YNFKEQ.

The sequencing input was peripheral blood. V gene TRBV4-2 combines with J gene TRBJ2-2; D unresolved. This sequence was found in a woman under 30 with stable Graves' hyperthyroidism. DNA for the CDR3: TGTGCCAGCAGCCAAGATCCCGGCAGCGAAATAACCGGGGAGCTGTTTTTT. It codes for CASSQDPGSEITGELFF.